The subject of this entry is one TCR beta chain. The data were obtained in a study of cytomegalovirus exposure and HLA in healthy donors. The PCR had 60 Vbeta and 13 Jbeta primers. Produced via immunoSEQ multiplex PCR; TCRdb's table is partial and in-frame only. The sample yields around 130,000 clones, 80% to 85% seen once. The CDR3 runs 13 residues. CDR1 is MNHNS and CDR2 is SASEGT in the germline V gene. With 7 bases removed from V and 3 bases from J, the gap between germline ends came to 9 bases. The chain joins TRBV6-1 to TRBJ2-2; TRBD2 is a possible D gene (6 bases). The source of this sequence is a female donor in good health and CMV-seronegative. The sample consisted of PBMCs. Here the CDR3 reads CASIAEHTGELFF. In nucleotides, the CDR3 is TGTGCCAGCATAGCGGAACACACCGGGGAGCTGTTTTTT.